This T cell receptor (beta chain) was captured in a study of T cell responses to AZD1222 COVID-19 vaccine. Only in-frame clones appear in the TCRdb table, and some are missing; sequencing was by immunoSEQ multiplex PCR. The table lists fewer than 120,000 clones, 80% to 95% of them singletons, with approximately 8% in the top ten. This CDR3 is built from 13 residues. V lost 6 bases and J 5 bases, leaving 11 bases between the germline ends. Germline lookup yields CDR1 MDHEN and CDR2 SYDVKM. Study results and limitations: Clonal diversity was possibly underestimated, and white British individuals and females predominated among donors.

This clone was picked up one time. No antigen is known for it. The source was peripheral blood, collected on day 0 of AZD1222 vaccination. The TCR originated in an adult in good health. The chain combines TRBV28 with TRBJ1-5, with a possible D match to TRBD1 (5 bases). Written as DNA, the CDR3 is TGTGCCAGCAGGTCTGGGGCCCATCAGCCCCAGCATTTT. Its protein is CASRSGAHQPQHF.